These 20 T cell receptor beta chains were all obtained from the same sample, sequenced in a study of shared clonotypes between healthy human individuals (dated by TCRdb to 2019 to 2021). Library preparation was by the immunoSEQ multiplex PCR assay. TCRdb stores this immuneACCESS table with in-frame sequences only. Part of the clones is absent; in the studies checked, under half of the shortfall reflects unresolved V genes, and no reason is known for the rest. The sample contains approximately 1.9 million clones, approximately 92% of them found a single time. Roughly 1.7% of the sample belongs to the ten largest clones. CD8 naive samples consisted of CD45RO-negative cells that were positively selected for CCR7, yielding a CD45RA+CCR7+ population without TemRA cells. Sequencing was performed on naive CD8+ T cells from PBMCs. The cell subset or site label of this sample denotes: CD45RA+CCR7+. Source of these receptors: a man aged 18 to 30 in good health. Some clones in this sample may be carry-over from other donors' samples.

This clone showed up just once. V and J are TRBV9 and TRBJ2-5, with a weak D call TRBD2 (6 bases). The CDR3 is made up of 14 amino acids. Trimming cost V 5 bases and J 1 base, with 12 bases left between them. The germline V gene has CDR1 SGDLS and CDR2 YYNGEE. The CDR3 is CASRPGGTQETQYF. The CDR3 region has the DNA TGTGCCAGCAGGCCCGGGGGAACCCAAGAGACCCAGTACTTC.

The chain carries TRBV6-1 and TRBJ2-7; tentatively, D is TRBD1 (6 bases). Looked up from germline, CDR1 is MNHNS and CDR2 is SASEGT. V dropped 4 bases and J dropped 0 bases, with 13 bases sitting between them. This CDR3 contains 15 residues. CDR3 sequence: CASSGGTDSSYEQYF. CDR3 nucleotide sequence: TGTGCCAGCAGTGGGGGGACGGACAGCTCCTACGAGCAGTACTTC.

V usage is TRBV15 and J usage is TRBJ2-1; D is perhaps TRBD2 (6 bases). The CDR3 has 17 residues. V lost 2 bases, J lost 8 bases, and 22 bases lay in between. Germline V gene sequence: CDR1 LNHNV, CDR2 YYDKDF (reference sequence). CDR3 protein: CATSRKPGTPGIDEQFF. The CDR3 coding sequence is TGTGCCACCAGCAGAAAACCCGGGACTCCCGGGATCGATGAGCAGTTCTTC.

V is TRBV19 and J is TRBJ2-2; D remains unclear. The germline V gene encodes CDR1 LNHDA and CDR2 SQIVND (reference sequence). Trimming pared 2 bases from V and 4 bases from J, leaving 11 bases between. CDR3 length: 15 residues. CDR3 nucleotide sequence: TGTGCCAGTAGTATAAAAGGACCGACCACCGGGGAGCTGTTTTTT. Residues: CASSIKGPTTGELFF.

CDR3 DNA sequence: TGTGCCAGTAGTAGGGGAAGAGGAGTAATAGAGTATGGCTACACCTTC. Translated, it gives CASSRGRGVIEYGYTF. The rearrangement uses TRBV19 and TRBJ1-2; D not resolved. V gave up 4 bases and J gave up 5 bases, with 20 bases separating them. The CDR3 loop spans 16 amino acids. Germline lookup yields CDR1 LNHDA and CDR2 SQIVND (reference sequence).

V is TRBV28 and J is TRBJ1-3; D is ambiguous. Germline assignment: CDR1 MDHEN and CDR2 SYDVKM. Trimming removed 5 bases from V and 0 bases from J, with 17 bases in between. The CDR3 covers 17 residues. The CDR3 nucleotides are TGTGCCAGCAGTCCTACCTCGGACGGGATCTCTGGAAACACCATATATTTT. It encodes CASSPTSDGISGNTIYF.

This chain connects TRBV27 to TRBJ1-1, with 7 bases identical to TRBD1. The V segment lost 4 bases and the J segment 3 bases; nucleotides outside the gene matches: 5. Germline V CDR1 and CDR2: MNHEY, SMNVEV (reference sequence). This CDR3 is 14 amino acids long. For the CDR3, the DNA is TGTGCCAGCAGTTGGACAGGTAGTTACACTGAAGCTTTCTTT. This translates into CASSWTGSYTEAFF.

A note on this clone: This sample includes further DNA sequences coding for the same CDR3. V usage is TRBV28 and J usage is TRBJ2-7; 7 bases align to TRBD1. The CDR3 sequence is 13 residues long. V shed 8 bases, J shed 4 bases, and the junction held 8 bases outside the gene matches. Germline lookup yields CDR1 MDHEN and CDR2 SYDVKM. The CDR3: CASEPGQTYEQYF. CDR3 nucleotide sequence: TGTGCCAGCGAACCGGGACAGACTTACGAGCAGTACTTC.

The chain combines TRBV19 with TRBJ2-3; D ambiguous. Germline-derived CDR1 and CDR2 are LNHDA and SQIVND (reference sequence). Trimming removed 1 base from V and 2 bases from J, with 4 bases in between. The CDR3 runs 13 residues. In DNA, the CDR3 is TGTGCCAGTAGTATAGTTATCACAGATACGCAGTATTTT. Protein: CASSIVITDTQYF.

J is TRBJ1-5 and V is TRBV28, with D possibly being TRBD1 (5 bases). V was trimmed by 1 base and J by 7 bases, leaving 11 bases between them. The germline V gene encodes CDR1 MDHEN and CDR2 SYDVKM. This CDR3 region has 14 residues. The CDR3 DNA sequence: TGTGCCAGCAGTTTATCTGGGGGAGGCCAGCCCCAGCATTTT. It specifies CASSLSGGGQPQHF.

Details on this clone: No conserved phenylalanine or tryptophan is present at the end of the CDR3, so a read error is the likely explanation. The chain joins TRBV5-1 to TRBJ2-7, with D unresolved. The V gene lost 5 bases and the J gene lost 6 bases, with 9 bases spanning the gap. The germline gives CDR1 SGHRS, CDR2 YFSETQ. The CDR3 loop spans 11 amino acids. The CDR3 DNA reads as TGCGCCAGCAGAAACGGACCCGAGCAGTACCTC. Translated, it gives CASRNGPEQYL.

As DNA, the CDR3 is TGTGCCAGTACCAAGTGGGACGGCTATCAGCCCCAGCATTTT. The encoded protein is CASTKWDGYQPQHF. This chain joins TRBV19 and TRBJ1-5; the D gene is possibly TRBD1 (5 bases). Per the germline V gene, CDR1 is LNHDA and CDR2 is SQIVND (reference sequence). This CDR3 is built from 14 residues. Trimming stripped 7 bases from V and 5 bases from J, with 15 bases between.

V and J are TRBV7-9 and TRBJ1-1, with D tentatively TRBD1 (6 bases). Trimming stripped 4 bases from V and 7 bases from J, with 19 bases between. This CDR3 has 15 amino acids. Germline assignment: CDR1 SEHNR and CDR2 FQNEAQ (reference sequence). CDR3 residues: CASSSPARGGSEAFF. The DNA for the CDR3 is TGTGCCAGCAGCTCCCCCGCGAGGGGGGGGAGTGAAGCTTTCTTT.

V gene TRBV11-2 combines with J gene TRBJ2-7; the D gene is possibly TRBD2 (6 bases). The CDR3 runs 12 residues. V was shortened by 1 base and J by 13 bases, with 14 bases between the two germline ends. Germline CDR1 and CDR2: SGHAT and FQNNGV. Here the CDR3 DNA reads TGTGCCAGCAGCTTAGGTGCCGGGGGTATTTACTTC. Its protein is CASSLGAGGIYF.

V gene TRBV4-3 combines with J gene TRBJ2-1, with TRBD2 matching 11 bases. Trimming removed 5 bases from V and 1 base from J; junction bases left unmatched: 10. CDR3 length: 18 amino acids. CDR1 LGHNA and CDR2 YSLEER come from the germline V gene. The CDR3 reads CASSKLSGRAASYNEQFF. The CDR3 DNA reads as TGCGCCAGCAGCAAACTTAGCGGGAGGGCCGCTTCCTACAATGAGCAGTTCTTC.

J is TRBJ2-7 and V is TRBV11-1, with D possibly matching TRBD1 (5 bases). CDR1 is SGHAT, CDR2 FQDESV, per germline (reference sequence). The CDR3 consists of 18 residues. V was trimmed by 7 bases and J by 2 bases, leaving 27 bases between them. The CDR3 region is CASTFNMGQEGYPYEQYF. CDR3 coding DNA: TGTGCCAGCACCTTTAACATGGGGCAGGAAGGATATCCCTACGAGCAGTACTTC.

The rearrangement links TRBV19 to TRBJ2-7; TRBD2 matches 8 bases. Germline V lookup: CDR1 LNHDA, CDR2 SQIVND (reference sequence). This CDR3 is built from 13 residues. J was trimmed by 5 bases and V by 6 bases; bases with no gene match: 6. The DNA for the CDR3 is TGTGCCAGTAGCCCCGGGGGGGGCAACGAGCAGTACTTC. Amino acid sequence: CASSPGGGNEQYF.

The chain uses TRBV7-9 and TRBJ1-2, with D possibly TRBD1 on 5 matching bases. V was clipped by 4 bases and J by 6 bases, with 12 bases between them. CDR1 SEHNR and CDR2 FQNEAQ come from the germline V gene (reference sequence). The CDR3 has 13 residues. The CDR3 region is CASSSIAGHGYTF. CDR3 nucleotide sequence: TGTGCCAGCAGCTCGATCGCAGGGCATGGCTACACCTTC.

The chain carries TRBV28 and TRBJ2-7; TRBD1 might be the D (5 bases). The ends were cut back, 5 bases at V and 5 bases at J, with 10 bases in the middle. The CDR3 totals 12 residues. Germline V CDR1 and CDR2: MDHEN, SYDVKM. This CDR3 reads CASSPPGNEQYF. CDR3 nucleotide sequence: TGTGCCAGCAGTCCTCCAGGGAACGAGCAGTACTTC.

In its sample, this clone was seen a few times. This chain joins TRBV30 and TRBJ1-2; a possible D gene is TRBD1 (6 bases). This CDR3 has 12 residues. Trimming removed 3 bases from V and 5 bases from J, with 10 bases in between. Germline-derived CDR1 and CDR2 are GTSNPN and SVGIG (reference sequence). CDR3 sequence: CAWRITGYGYTF. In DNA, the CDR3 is TGTGCCTGGAGGATTACAGGGTATGGCTACACCTTC.